The 24 T cell receptor beta chains listed next were all sequenced from one sample in a study of cytomegalovirus exposure and HLA in healthy donors. PCR involved 60 Vbeta and 13 Jbeta primers. Using immunoSEQ multiplex PCR, the repertoire was profiled, and TCRdb retains in-frame clones only, with some absent. This table holds about 150,000 clones, approximately 70% found once. The sample taken for sequencing was PBMCs. These receptors were obtained from a woman aged 60-75 years in good health and CMV-seropositive.

As DNA, the CDR3 is TGTGCCAGCAGCTGGGGCCCGGGACAATCGGGGACTGAAGCTTTCTTT. Translation gives CASSWGPGQSGTEAFF. The gene calls are TRBV5-6 and TRBJ1-1; weak D call: TRBD1 (6 bases). Germline CDR1 is SGHDT and CDR2 is YYEEEE. This CDR3 contains 16 residues. Trimming cost V 3 bases and J 5 bases, with 20 bases left between them.

This chain joins TRBV14 and TRBJ2-3; no definite D call. The CDR3 is 12 residues long. Trimming took 4 bases from V and 7 from J, leaving 9 bases between them. Per germline, CDR1 SGHDN and CDR2 FVKESK. CDR3 DNA: TGTGCCAGCAGCCTCCCCGGGTATACGCAGTATTTT. The encoded protein is CASSLPGYTQYF. The entire variable domain, with the rest obtained from reference TRBV14 and TRBJ2-3, is as follows: EAGVTQFPSHSVIEKGQTVTLRCDPISGHDNLYWYRRVMGKEIKFLLHFVKESKQDESGMPNNRFLAERTGGTYSTLKVQPAELEDSGVYFCASSLPGYTQYFGPGTRLTVL.

The rearrangement links TRBV9 to TRBJ1-1, with no clear D. The CDR3 spans 14 residues. The germline gives CDR1 SGDLS, CDR2 YYNGEE. V was cut by 4 bases and J by 5 bases, with 15 bases left in between. Written as DNA, the CDR3 is TGTGCCAGCAGCCCCGACTGGGCGGGAACTGAAGCTTTCTTT. As protein: CASSPDWAGTEAFF.

The chain recombines TRBV16 with TRBJ1-2, with 8 bases lining up with TRBD1. The germline V gene encodes CDR1 KGHSY and CDR2 FQNENV. The trim removed 4 bases at V and 4 bases at J, leaving 8 bases unmatched. The CDR3 totals 15 residues. CDR3 region: CASSPRTGSSYGYTF. The CDR3 DNA reads TGTGCCAGCAGCCCCCGGACAGGGTCGAGCTATGGCTACACCTTC. Full variable domain (remainder filled in from reference TRBV16 and TRBJ1-2): GEEVAQTPKHLVRGEGQKAKLYCAPIKGHSYVFWYQQVLKNEFKFLISFQNENVFDETGMPKERFSAKCLPNSPCSLEIQATKLEDSAVYFCASSPRTGSSYGYTFGSGTRLTVV.

V and J are TRBV12-5 and TRBJ2-1, with 7 positions matching TRBD2. From germline, CDR1 is LGHNT and CDR2 FRNRAP. Losses at the gene ends were 6 bases for V and 7 bases for J; bases not matched to a gene: 9. The CDR3 is 14 amino acids. The CDR3: CASGGLVFYNEQFF. Here the CDR3 DNA reads TGTGCTAGTGGCGGACTAGTTTTTTATAATGAGCAGTTCTTC.

This rearrangement joins TRBV19 to TRBJ1-1, with D perhaps TRBD1 (5 bases). The CDR3 length is 13 residues. V gave up 6 bases and J gave up 5 bases, with 13 bases separating them. CDR1 is LNHDA and CDR2 is SQIVND in the germline V gene (reference sequence). In nucleotides, the CDR3 is TGTGCCAGTAGAGTTCAGGGAGGGACTGAAGCTTTCTTT. Translated, it gives CASRVQGGTEAFF.

Only one count was recorded for this clone. The rearrangement uses TRBV19 and TRBJ2-5; tentative D call: TRBD1 (5 bases). V lost 7 bases to trimming and J lost 5 bases, with 14 bases between them. CDR1 and CDR2 from the germline V gene are LNHDA and SQIVND (reference sequence). This CDR3 is 13 amino acids long. CDR3 nucleotides: TGTGCCAGTATGATGACAGCCCAGGAGACCCAGTACTTC. It yields the protein CASMMTAQETQYF.

This clone has only a few counts. V usage is TRBV29-1 and J usage is TRBJ1-1; TRBD1 might be the D (6 bases). The CDR3 consists of 13 residues. Germline V gene sequence: CDR1 SQVTM, CDR2 ANQGSEA. V dropped 3 bases and J dropped 0 bases, with 8 bases sitting between them. The CDR3 here is CSVEGHLNTEAFF. In DNA, the CDR3 is TGCAGCGTTGAGGGACATTTGAACACTGAAGCTTTCTTT.

V gene TRBV4-2 combines with J gene TRBJ2-1; 7 bases match TRBD1. CDR3 size: 16 residues. V lost 1 base to trimming and J lost 0 bases; unmatched junction nucleotides: 3. Germline V lookup: CDR1 LGHNA, CDR2 YNFKEQ. The CDR3 coding sequence is TGTGCCAGCAGCCAAGCGGGACAGAGCTCCTACAATGAGCAGTTCTTC. Amino acids: CASSQAGQSSYNEQFF.

The genes are TRBV7-9 and TRBJ2-2; D gene unclear. The germline gives CDR1 SEHNR, CDR2 FQNEAQ (reference sequence). Deletions cut 1 base from V and 0 bases from J, with 12 bases between. CDR3 length equals 17 residues. CDR3 loop: CASSLVTWASNTGELFF. In DNA form, the CDR3 reads TGTGCCAGCAGCTTAGTCACTTGGGCCTCGAACACCGGGGAGCTGTTTTTT.

The chain has TRBV18 and TRBJ1-1, with D perhaps matching TRBD1 (6 bases). The V gene lost 3 bases and the J gene lost 3 bases, with 14 bases spanning the gap. Germline assignment: CDR1 KGHSH and CDR2 LQKENI. The CDR3 is 15 amino acids. CDR3 in amino acids: CASSPLLGAYTEAFF. The CDR3 nucleotides read TGTGCCAGCTCACCCTTGCTGGGGGCGTACACTGAAGCTTTCTTT.

V gene TRBV11-3 combines with J gene TRBJ2-7; weak D call: TRBD1 (5 bases). V gave up 0 bases and J gave up 4 bases, with 16 bases separating them. The germline CDR1 and CDR2 sequences are SGHNT and YENEEA. The CDR3 extends over 16 amino acids. CDR3: CASSLDKGAKLYEQYF. The CDR3 DNA reads as TGTGCCAGCAGCTTAGATAAAGGGGCCAAGCTTTACGAGCAGTACTTC.

The CDR3 DNA sequence: TGCGCCAGCAGCCCCGGGGGGATGGCGTGGAATGAGCAGTTCTTC. It codes for CASSPGGMAWNEQFF. This chain uses TRBV4-1 with TRBJ2-1; TRBD2 aligns across 7 bases. The CDR3 loop spans 15 amino acids. CDR1 MGHRA and CDR2 YSYEKL come from the germline V gene. V was pared by 4 bases and J by 7 bases, with 10 bases of the junction left unmatched.

The chain joins TRBV6-5 to TRBJ2-3; 7 bases fit TRBD2. Germline V gene data show CDR1 as MNHEY and CDR2 as SVGAGI. V shed 6 bases and J 0 bases; nucleotides not matched to a gene: 0. This CDR3 spans 13 amino acids. CDR3 loop: CASRRGSTDTQYF. CDR3 DNA sequence: TGTGCCAGCAGGCGGGGGAGCACAGATACGCAGTATTTT.

This clone showed up just a few times. The chain uses TRBV6-1 and TRBJ1-2; 7 bases align to TRBD1. The CDR3 covers 12 residues. Germline V lookup: CDR1 MNHNS, CDR2 SASEGT. Germline trimming cut 2 bases from V and 6 bases from J; bases unmatched to any gene: 0. CDR3 nucleotides: TGTGCCAGCAGTGAAACAGGGGATGGCTACACCTTC. Translating gives CASSETGDGYTF.

This rearrangement joins TRBV28 to TRBJ1-1; no clear D. Trimming shortened V by 9 bases and J by 6 bases, and 14 bases separated the two germline ends. CDR3 size: 12 residues. Germline V gene lookup returns CDR1 MDHEN and CDR2 SYDVKM. The CDR3 DNA reads as TGTGCCAGTTCCACCCCGGTCCCTGAAGCTTTCTTT. It encodes CASSTPVPEAFF.

This CDR3 is CSVKLQGANTEAFF. The CDR3, as DNA: TGCAGCGTTAAACTACAGGGGGCGAACACTGAAGCTTTCTTT. The gene calls are TRBV29-1 and TRBJ1-1, with 9 bases that match TRBD1. CDR1 is SQVTM and CDR2 is ANQGSEA in the germline V gene. The CDR3 runs 14 residues. V was clipped by 5 bases and J by 1 base; unmatched bases: 5.

This chain joins TRBV19 and TRBJ2-7; tentative D call: TRBD2 (5 bases). V was trimmed by 3 bases and J by 6 bases, leaving 15 bases between them. The germline CDR1 and CDR2 sequences are LNHDA and SQIVND (reference sequence). The CDR3 spans 14 residues. In DNA form, the CDR3 reads TGTGCCAGTAGTATTGGTGGGAGAACCCTCGAGCAGTACTTC. Protein sequence: CASSIGGRTLEQYF.

The V gene is TRBV6-5, the J gene TRBJ2-7; tentative D call: TRBD1 (6 bases). The V end was cut by 5 bases, the J end by 3 bases, with 14 bases between. The CDR3 has 14 amino acids. Germline V gives CDR1 MNHEY, CDR2 SVGAGI. CDR3 region: CASSPSRGYYEQYF. The CDR3 DNA reads as TGTGCCAGCAGTCCCAGCAGGGGCTACTACGAGCAGTACTTC.

V gene TRBV19 combines with J gene TRBJ2-5; 7 nucleotides match TRBD1. This CDR3 spans 15 amino acids. Losses at the gene ends were 5 bases for V and 2 bases for J; bases not matched to a gene: 8. Germline CDR1 reads LNHDA; CDR2 reads SQIVND (reference sequence). The CDR3, as DNA: TGTGCCAGTAGTCCCGGGACAGTCATGCAAGAGACCCAGTACTTC. Translation: CASSPGTVMQETQYF.

This chain links TRBV28 with TRBJ2-7; D is perhaps TRBD1 (6 bases). V was clipped by 6 bases and J by 0 bases, with 12 bases between them. CDR3 length: 14 amino acids. Per the germline V gene, CDR1 is MDHEN and CDR2 is SYDVKM. CDR3 amino acids: CASSGQYFSYEQYF. CDR3 DNA sequence: TGTGCCAGCAGCGGACAGTACTTCTCCTACGAGCAGTACTTC.

This clone has more than one count but fewer than ten. V gene TRBV27 combines with J gene TRBJ1-2; TRBD1 might be the D (5 bases). Trimming removed 1 base at V and 8 bases at J, with 14 bases between. The CDR3 sequence is 14 residues long. Germline V lookup: CDR1 MNHEY, CDR2 SMNVEV (reference sequence). For the CDR3, the DNA is TGTGCCAGCAGTTTATTCCGGACGGGGGAGGGCTACACCTTC. Translation gives CASSLFRTGEGYTF.

The chain carries TRBV5-1 and TRBJ1-2, with unresolved D. V lost 3 bases and J lost 1, with 10 bases in between. The germline V gene encodes CDR1 SGHRS and CDR2 YFSETQ. This CDR3 is 14 amino acids long. The CDR3: CASSSGAVNYGYTF. The CDR3, as DNA: TGCGCCAGCAGCTCGGGAGCAGTTAACTATGGCTACACCTTC.

This chain's CDR3 is CATSRGREGRGSYEQYF. For the CDR3, the DNA is TGTGCCACCAGCAGAGGGCGGGAGGGCCGGGGCTCCTACGAGCAGTACTTC. This chain joins TRBV15 and TRBJ2-7, with TRBD2 matching over 9 bases. There are 17 residues in the CDR3. V dropped 1 base and J dropped 0; count of bases not matched to a gene: 7. Germline values: CDR1 LNHNV, CDR2 YYDKDF (reference sequence).